The subject of this entry is one T cell receptor beta chain. The sample is drawn from a study of T cell responses to AZD1222 COVID-19 vaccine. Study details: Pooled samples include second doses given at about 4 or 12 weeks.

Germline CDR1 MNHEY, CDR2 SVGEGT. The CDR3 has 14 residues. The V end lost 2 bases, the J end lost 0 bases, and 8 bases lay between the germline ends. Repertoires were generated with immunoSEQ multiplex PCR, while TCRdb's copy carries only in-frame clones and drops some. The sample has 150,000 to 200,000 clones; about nine tenths are singletons. The sequence was collected from an adult in good health. Specimen: peripheral blood, collected on day 0 of AZD1222 vaccination. The chain couples TRBV6-2 or TRBV6-3 to TRBJ2-7; D gene ambiguous. The CDR3, as DNA: TGTGCCAGCAGTTACGTGGAGAGCTCCTACGAGCAGTACTTC. Translating gives CASSYVESSYEQYF.